Below, 10 T cell receptor beta chains from the same sample are listed, as sequenced in a study of T-cell memory formation after mild COVID-19. TCRdb used MiXCR to reprocess the 5' RACE reads, holding one entry per CDR3 protein. The sample contains some 180,000 distinct CDR3 sequences, 10% to 15% of which appear only once. Sequencing was carried out using PBMCs or a T cell subset sorted from them (not recorded which). These receptors originate from a man aged 18-30 years who had mild COVID-19 (a few samples of this study predate the infection). Cell type and time point are not known.

The rearrangement joins TRBV12-3 or TRBV12-4 to TRBJ2-4; no clear D. This CDR3 comprises 14 residues. V shed 1 base and J shed 5 bases, with 9 bases lying between them. The CDR3 coding sequence is TGTGCCAGCAGTTTAGGTACTACCCAAAACATTCAGTACTTC. This codes for CASSLGTTQNIQYF.

This clonotype was detected once. The chain is built from TRBV7-9 and TRBJ1-1, with D possibly being TRBD1 (5 bases). Trimming stripped 2 bases from V and 5 bases from J, with 18 bases between. The CDR3 extends over 16 amino acids. Germline CDR1 and CDR2: SEHNR and FQNEAQ (reference sequence). The CDR3 sequence is CASSLNILGEHTEAFF. The CDR3 DNA reads as TGTGCCAGCAGCTTAAATATCCTGGGGGAACATACTGAAGCTTTCTTT.

There are a few counts of this clonotype. This chain links TRBV20-1 with TRBJ2-5; D is unclear. V lost 1 base and J lost 5, with 5 bases in between. Germline loops: CDR1 DFQATT, CDR2 SNEGSKA (reference sequence). There are 11 residues in the CDR3. The CDR3 DNA reads as TGCAGTGCTAGAGTACGGGAGACCCAGTACTTC. This translates into CSARVRETQYF.

The V gene is TRBV27, the J gene TRBJ2-7; possibly TRBD2 for D (7 bases). The V and J ends lost 7 bases and 0 bases respectively, with 13 bases between them. This CDR3 comprises 14 residues. Per germline, CDR1 MNHEY and CDR2 SMNVEV (reference sequence). CDR3 coding DNA: TGTGCCAGCAAGAGGGGGGGTAGCTCCTACGAGCAGTACTTC. Its translation: CASKRGGSSYEQYF.

This clonotype was observed a handful of times. The chain links TRBV25-1 to TRBJ2-7; D call uncertain. This CDR3 region has 12 residues. CDR1 and CDR2 (germline): MGHDK, SYGVNS. V shed 7 bases and J shed 0 bases, with 7 bases lying between them. The chain's CDR3 is CASKARSYEQYF. The DNA for the CDR3 is TGTGCCAGCAAGGCGCGCTCCTACGAGCAGTACTTC.

This clonotype was observed many times. The chain carries TRBV2 and TRBJ2-2, with TRBD1 as a possible D gene (5 bases). The CDR3 has 14 amino acids. V lost 6 bases to trimming and J lost 3 bases, with 11 bases between them. Germline V gene data show CDR1 as SNHLY and CDR2 as FYNNEI. For the CDR3, the DNA is TGTGCCAGCAGGGAACAGGCATACACCGGGGAGCTGTTTTTT. Protein sequence: CASREQAYTGELFF.

This clonotype has only a few counts. The chain employs TRBV7-8 and TRBJ1-1, with D unclear. This CDR3 contains 13 residues. Germline CDR1 is SGHVS and CDR2 is FQNEAQ. Trimming removed 5 bases from V and 1 base from J, with 8 bases in between. The CDR3 protein is CASSVDGNTEAFF. The CDR3 nucleotides read TGTGCCAGCAGCGTCGACGGGAACACTGAAGCTTTCTTT. The entire variable domain, with the rest obtained from reference TRBV7-8 and TRBJ1-1, is as follows: GAGVSQSPRYKVAKRGQDVALRCDPISGHVSLFWYQQALGQGPEFLTYFQNEAQLDKSGLPSDRFFAERPEGSVSTLKIQRTQQEDSAVYLCASSVDGNTEAFFGQGTRLTVV.

This clonotype has a count of ten or more. This chain uses TRBV2 with TRBJ2-3; D uncertain. V was trimmed by 3 bases and J by 9 bases, leaving 7 bases between them. Germline values: CDR1 SNHLY, CDR2 FYNNEI. This CDR3 region has 11 residues. The CDR3 sequence: CASSDSWTQYF. In DNA form, the CDR3 reads TGTGCCAGCAGTGATTCCTGGACGCAGTATTTT.

The chain joins TRBV18 to TRBJ1-1, with D possibly being TRBD1 (5 bases). The germline CDR1 and CDR2 sequences are KGHSH and LQKENI. Trimming took 4 bases from V and 2 from J, leaving 20 bases between them. This CDR3 is built from 17 residues. This chain's CDR3 is CASSHDLPGTTNTEAFF. As DNA, the CDR3 is TGTGCCAGCTCACACGATTTGCCAGGGACGACTAACACTGAAGCTTTCTTT.

This chain connects TRBV4-1 to TRBJ2-7; perhaps TRBD1 as D (6 bases). The V and J ends lost 1 base and 3 bases respectively, with 16 bases between them. Germline V gives CDR1 MGHRA, CDR2 YSYEKL. The CDR3 covers 16 residues. CDR3 DNA: TGCGCCAGCAGCCAAGGTGTTTCCGGGACATTCTACGAGCAGTACTTC. Amino acids: CASSQGVSGTFYEQYF.